The 24 T cell receptor beta chains reported below all come from one sample, sequenced in a study of T cells in Graves' hyperthyroidism and ophthalmopathy. Amplification yielded TCR beta CDR3 regions, with RNA transcripts as the source. Primed by the HTBI set, a first-round RT-PCR was run on the TCR CDR3. A single record per CDR3 protein comes from TCRdb applying MiXCR to the multiplex PCR reads. The repertoire has around 600,000 distinct CDR3 sequences, 14% of them found once; the top ten carry 12%. What was sequenced was blood. The receptors derive from a woman between 45 and 65 years old with Graves' ophthalmopathy.

This clonotype was detected ten times or more. The rearrangement links TRBV6-1 to TRBJ2-5; 10 nucleotides match TRBD2. Germline V lookup: CDR1 MNHNS, CDR2 SASEGT. CDR3 length: 16 amino acids. The trim removed 4 bases at V and 7 bases at J, leaving 12 bases unmatched. The DNA for the CDR3 is TGTGCCAGCAGTGGGAATCTAGCGGGAGTTCCTTGGACCCAGTACTTC. Protein product: CASSGNLAGVPWTQYF.

The chain employs TRBV13 and TRBJ2-7, with D hard to call. Germline CDR1 is PRHDT and CDR2 is FYEKMQ (reference sequence). V was cut by 6 bases and J by 4 bases, with 10 bases left in between. CDR3 size: 12 residues. CDR3 protein: CASRGEEYEQYF. The CDR3 DNA follows: TGTGCCAGCAGAGGAGAGGAGTACGAGCAGTACTTC.

This clonotype showed up many times. The chain employs TRBV12-3 or TRBV12-4 and TRBJ2-7; no clear D. The CDR3 is made up of 13 amino acids. Trimming cost V 2 bases and J 7 bases, with 12 bases left between them. The CDR3 loop is CASSLRIPREQYF. Here the CDR3 DNA reads TGTGCCAGCAGTTTAAGAATTCCTCGGGAGCAGTACTTC.

The chain carries TRBV20-1 and TRBJ2-6; unclear D gene. Germline V gives CDR1 DFQATT, CDR2 SNEGSKA (reference sequence). V was pared by 1 base and J by 0 bases, with 16 bases between. The CDR3 totals 18 residues. The CDR3 here is CSARVGQPLLSGANVLTF. CDR3 DNA sequence: TGCAGTGCTAGAGTTGGGCAGCCACTCCTCTCTGGGGCCAACGTCCTGACTTTC.

This clonotype was recorded at least ten times. V usage is TRBV20-1 and J usage is TRBJ1-5; 7 nucleotides agree with TRBD1. V lost 6 bases to trimming and J lost 0 bases; unmatched junction nucleotides: 11. Germline V lookup: CDR1 DFQATT, CDR2 SNEGSKA (reference sequence). The CDR3 length is 16 residues. The chain's CDR3 is CSAIRDSKNSNQPQHF. As DNA, the CDR3 is TGCAGTGCGATCCGGGACAGCAAAAATAGCAATCAGCCCCAGCATTTT.

The rearrangement uses TRBV5-5 and TRBJ2-5; possibly TRBD1 for D (6 bases). Germline assignment: CDR1 SGHKS and CDR2 YYEKEE (reference sequence). V lost 5 bases and J 5 bases, leaving 13 bases between the germline ends. This CDR3 spans 13 amino acids. The CDR3: CASRAGVPETQYF. CDR3 DNA sequence: TGTGCCAGCAGGGCAGGGGTACCTGAGACCCAGTACTTC.

This clonotype has only a few counts. The V call is TRBV7-2, the J call TRBJ2-5; D is uncertain. Per germline, CDR1 SGHTA and CDR2 FQGNSA. This CDR3 is 13 amino acids long. Trimming shortened V by 1 base and J by 5 bases, and 8 bases separated the two germline ends. CDR3 bases: TGTGCCAGCAGCTTAGTGTCGGTGGAGACCCAGTACTTC. It is translated as CASSLVSVETQYF.

This clonotype was seen at least ten times. The DNA of the CDR3 is TGTGCCAGCAGCCCTAGGCCGGGACTCCTAAATGAGCAGTTCTTC. Its translation: CASSPRPGLLNEQFF. The chain uses TRBV7-3 and TRBJ2-1; D is possibly TRBD2 (6 bases). The CDR3 is 15 amino acids. The V end was cut by 5 bases, the J end by 7 bases, with 18 bases between. Per the germline V gene, CDR1 is SGHTA and CDR2 is FQGTGA.

This chain uses TRBV19 with TRBJ1-5, with 12 bases matching TRBD1. The CDR3 covers 16 residues. J was trimmed by 1 base and V by 11 bases; bases with no gene match: 9. Per the germline V gene, CDR1 is LNHDA and CDR2 is SQIVND (reference sequence). The CDR3 loop reads CAVTGQGAGSNQPQHF. The CDR3 DNA is TGTGCCGTCACGGGACAGGGGGCTGGGAGCAATCAGCCCCAGCATTTT.

This clonotype came up a few times. The chain couples TRBV19 to TRBJ1-2, with D tentatively TRBD1 (5 bases). Trimming removed 2 bases from V and 4 bases from J, with 11 bases in between. CDR1 is LNHDA, CDR2 SQIVND, per germline (reference sequence). The length of the CDR3 is 14 residues. The CDR3 reads CASSIRGAPYGYTF. CDR3 in DNA: TGTGCCAGTAGTATACGCGGGGCCCCCTATGGCTACACCTTC.

This clonotype was seen a few times. V is TRBV15 and J is TRBJ2-3; 9 bases match TRBD2. The CDR3 is made up of 14 amino acids. Germline V gene lookup returns CDR1 LNHNV and CDR2 YYDKDF (reference sequence). V lost 4 bases to trimming and J lost 5 bases; unmatched junction nucleotides: 4. The CDR3 region is CATSNKAGGDTQYF. The CDR3 region has the DNA TGTGCCACCAGCAATAAAGCGGGAGGAGATACGCAGTATTTT.

V gene TRBV4-1 combines with J gene TRBJ2-1; TRBD2 matches 10 bases. This CDR3 has 18 residues. Per germline, CDR1 MGHRA and CDR2 YSYEKL. Losses at the gene ends were 0 bases for V and 2 bases for J; bases not matched to a gene: 7. The CDR3 DNA sequence: TGCGCCAGCAGCCAAGAGAGCCAGCGGGAGGGACCCTACAATGAGCAGTTCTTC. It codes for CASSQESQREGPYNEQFF.

This clonotype was counted many times. The chain has TRBV28 and TRBJ1-2; no definite D call. CDR1 is MDHEN, CDR2 SYDVKM, per germline. The germline V and J ends were trimmed by 3 bases and 1 base, with 6 bases remaining between them. CDR3 length: 13 residues. The CDR3 region is CASSFQVNYGYTF. For the CDR3, the DNA is TGTGCCAGCAGTTTCCAGGTTAACTATGGCTACACCTTC.

This clonotype was observed a few times. This rearrangement joins TRBV12-3 or TRBV12-4 to TRBJ1-1; tentative D call: TRBD1 (5 bases). The CDR3 spans 15 residues. The ends were cut back, 5 bases at V and 2 bases at J, with 15 bases in the middle. CDR3 coding DNA: TGTGCCAGCAGTACCCAGGGACGGAAAAACACTGAAGCTTTCTTT. This sequence encodes CASSTQGRKNTEAFF.

This clonotype occurred many times. The J gene is TRBJ2-3, the V gene TRBV28; 13 nucleotides line up with TRBD2. Germline V gene sequence: CDR1 MDHEN, CDR2 SYDVKM. The CDR3 covers 18 residues. Trimming took 4 bases from V and 4 from J; bases not matched to a gene: 11. As DNA, the CDR3 is TGTGCCAGCAGTTCGTACAGGGTCACTAGCGGGAGGGCAGATACGCAGTATTTT. It translates to CASSSYRVTSGRADTQYF. Supplemented by reference TRBV28 and TRBJ2-3, the full variable domain reads DVKVTQSSRYLVKRTGEKVFLECVQDMDHENMFWYRQDPGLGLRLIYFSYDVKMKEKGDIPEGYSVSREKKERFSLILESASTNQTSMYLCASSSYRVTSGRADTQYFGPGTRLTVL.

As concerns this clonotype: With a much larger clone just one base away, this may be a read error. V and J are TRBV28 and TRBJ1-3, with D possibly TRBD1 on 6 matching bases. V was trimmed by 5 bases and J by 2 bases, leaving 16 bases between them. The CDR3 is 16 residues long. In germline, CDR1 is MDHEN, CDR2 SYDVKM. CDR3 amino acids: CASSAYRAIPGNTIYF. DNA of the CDR3: TGTGCCAGCAGTGCTTACAGGGCGATCCCTGGAAACACCATATATTTT.

This clonotype has only a few counts. The chain uses TRBV19 and TRBJ1-1; D may be TRBD1 (6 bases). This CDR3 is 15 amino acids long. Germline-derived CDR1 and CDR2 are LNHDA and SQIVND (reference sequence). Trimming left V 6 bases short and J 0 bases short, with 14 bases between. This chain's CDR3 is CASSWGDTMNTEAFF. The CDR3 DNA sequence: TGTGCCAGTAGCTGGGGGGACACTATGAACACTGAAGCTTTCTTT.

This clonotype was seen repeatedly, ten times or more. CDR3 sequence reads: CASSPSGTSGSGTDTQYF. CDR3 bases: TGTGCCAGCAGCCCCTCAGGAACTAGCGGGAGTGGAACAGATACGCAGTATTTT. The gene calls are TRBV28 and TRBJ2-3, with 11 bases lining up with TRBD2. This CDR3 has 18 amino acids. CDR1 is MDHEN and CDR2 is SYDVKM in the germline V gene. V gave up 6 bases and J gave up 3 bases; unmatched junction bases: 14.

CDR3 protein: CASSVGGSFYEQYF. CDR3 DNA: TGTGCCAGCAGCGTAGGGGGCAGTTTTTACGAGCAGTACTTC. V is TRBV9 and J is TRBJ2-7; weak D call: TRBD1 (5 bases). The CDR3 spans 14 residues. The ends were cut back, 0 bases at V and 4 bases at J, with 11 bases in the middle. The germline CDR1 and CDR2 sequences are SGDLS and YYNGEE. Full variable domain (rest looked up from reference TRBV9 and TRBJ2-7): DSGVTQTPKHLITATGQRVTLRCSPRSGDLSVYWYQQSLDQGLQFLIQYYNGEERAKGNILERFSAQQFPDLHSELNLSSLELGDSALYFCASSVGGSFYEQYFGPGTRLTVT.

The V gene is TRBV6-2 or TRBV6-3, the J gene TRBJ2-6; the D gene could be TRBD1 or TRBD2 (6 bases each). This CDR3 is built from 15 residues. Trimming removed 6 bases at V and 2 bases at J, with 11 bases between. From germline, CDR1 is MNHEY and CDR2 SVGEGT. Here the CDR3 DNA reads TGTGCCAGCAGCAAGGGGGGCGCTGGGGCCAACGTCCTGACTTTC. Encoded protein: CASSKGGAGANVLTF.

This clonotype was counted at least ten times. J is TRBJ2-1 and V is TRBV29-1, with a possible D match to TRBD2 (6 bases). This CDR3 spans 13 amino acids. Trimming shortened V by 5 bases and J by 3 bases, and 11 bases separated the two germline ends. CDR1 and CDR2 (germline): SQVTM, ANQGSEA. CDR3 DNA sequence: TGCAGCGTTCGCGGGAAACGCTACAATGAGCAGTTCTTC. It specifies CSVRGKRYNEQFF.

This clonotype was observed many times. CDR3 nucleotides: TGTGCCAGCAGTGAGGAGGAGAACACTGAAGCTTTCTTT. It specifies CASSEEENTEAFF. The rearrangement uses TRBV6-4 and TRBJ1-1; D remains unclear. V was clipped by 3 bases and J by 1 base, with 6 bases between them. Germline V gene data show CDR1 as MRHNA and CDR2 as SNTAGT. This CDR3 spans 13 amino acids.

This clonotype appeared many times. The chain combines TRBV6-1 with TRBJ2-5; D gene unclear. V shed 5 bases and J shed 5 bases, with 12 bases lying between them. Germline lookup yields CDR1 MNHNS and CDR2 SASEGT. CDR3 size: 13 residues. Here the CDR3 DNA reads TGTGCCAGCAGTTACCAGGCACGGGAGACCCAGTACTTC. The encoded protein is CASSYQARETQYF.

This clonotype was observed many times. V gene TRBV24-1 combines with J gene TRBJ1-1; the match to TRBD1 covers 7 bases. The germline gives CDR1 KGHDR, CDR2 SFDVKD. The CDR3 is 18 amino acids. Trimming took 2 bases from V and 0 from J; bases not matched to a gene: 11. CDR3 DNA: TGTGCCACCAGTGATTCCAGACAGGGCAACGTCATGAACACTGAAGCTTTCTTT. Encoded protein: CATSDSRQGNVMNTEAFF.